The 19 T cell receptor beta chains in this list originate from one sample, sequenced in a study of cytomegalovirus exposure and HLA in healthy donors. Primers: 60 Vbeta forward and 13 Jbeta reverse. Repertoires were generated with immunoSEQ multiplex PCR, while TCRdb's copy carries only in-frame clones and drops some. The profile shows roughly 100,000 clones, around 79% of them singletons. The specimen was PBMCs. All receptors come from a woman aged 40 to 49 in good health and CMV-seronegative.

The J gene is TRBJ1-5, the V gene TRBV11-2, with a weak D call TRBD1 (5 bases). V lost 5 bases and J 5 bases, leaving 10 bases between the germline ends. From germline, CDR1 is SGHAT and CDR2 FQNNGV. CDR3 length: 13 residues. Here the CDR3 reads CASSGGVYQPQHF. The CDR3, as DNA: TGTGCCAGCAGCGGGGGGGTTTATCAGCCCCAGCATTTT.

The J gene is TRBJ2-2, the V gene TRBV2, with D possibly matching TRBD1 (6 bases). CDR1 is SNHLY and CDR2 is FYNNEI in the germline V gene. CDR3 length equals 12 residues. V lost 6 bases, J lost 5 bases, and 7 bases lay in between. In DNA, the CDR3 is TGTGCCAGCAGACAGGGTACCGGGGAGCTGTTTTTT. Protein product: CASRQGTGELFF.

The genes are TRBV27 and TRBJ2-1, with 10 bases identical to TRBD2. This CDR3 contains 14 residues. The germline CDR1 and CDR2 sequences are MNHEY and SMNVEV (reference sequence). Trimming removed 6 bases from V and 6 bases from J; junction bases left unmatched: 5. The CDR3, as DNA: TGTGCCAGCAGCTTAGCGGGGGGTCCCAATGAGCAGTTCTTC. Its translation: CASSLAGGPNEQFF.

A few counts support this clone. CDR3 sequence (DNA): TGTGCCAGTACCCCGAGGTCCGGGGCCAACGTCCTGACTTTC. Translated, it gives CASTPRSGANVLTF. The J gene is TRBJ2-6, the V gene TRBV19; D not certain. Germline lookup yields CDR1 LNHDA and CDR2 SQIVND (reference sequence). The CDR3 spans 14 residues. Deletions cut 7 bases from V and 4 bases from J, with 11 bases between.

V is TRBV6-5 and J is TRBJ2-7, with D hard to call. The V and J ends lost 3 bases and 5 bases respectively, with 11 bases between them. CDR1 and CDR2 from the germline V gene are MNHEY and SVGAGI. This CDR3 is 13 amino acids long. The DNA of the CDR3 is TGTGCCAGCAGTTATGGAGAGTTCGACGAGCAGTACTTC. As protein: CASSYGEFDEQYF.

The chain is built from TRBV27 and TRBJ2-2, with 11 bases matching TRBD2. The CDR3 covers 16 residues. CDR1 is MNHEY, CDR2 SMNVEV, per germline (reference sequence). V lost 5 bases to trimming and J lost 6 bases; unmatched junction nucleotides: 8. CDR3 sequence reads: CASSPLTSGVSGELFF. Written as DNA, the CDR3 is TGTGCCAGCAGTCCCCTGACTAGCGGGGTCTCCGGGGAGCTGTTTTTT.

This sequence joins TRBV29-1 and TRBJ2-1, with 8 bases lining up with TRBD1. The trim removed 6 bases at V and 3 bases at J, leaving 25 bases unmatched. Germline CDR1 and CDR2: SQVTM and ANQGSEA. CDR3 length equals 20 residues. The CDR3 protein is CSVPSLRHGRGRVSYNEQFF. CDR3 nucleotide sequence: TGCAGCGTCCCCTCTCTTCGTCATGGCAGGGGGCGCGTTAGCTACAATGAGCAGTTCTTC.

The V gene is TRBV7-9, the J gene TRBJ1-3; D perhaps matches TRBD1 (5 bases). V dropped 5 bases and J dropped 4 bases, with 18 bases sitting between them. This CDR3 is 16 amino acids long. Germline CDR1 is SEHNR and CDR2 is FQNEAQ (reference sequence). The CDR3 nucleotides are TGTGCCAGCAGCCGCACTCCTGGGGCTGGGGGAAACACCATATATTTT. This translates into CASSRTPGAGGNTIYF.

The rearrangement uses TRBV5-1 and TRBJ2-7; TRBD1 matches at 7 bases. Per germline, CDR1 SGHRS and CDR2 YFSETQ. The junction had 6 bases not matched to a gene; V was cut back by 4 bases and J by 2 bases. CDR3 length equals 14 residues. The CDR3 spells CASSDPGQTYEQYF. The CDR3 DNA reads TGCGCCAGCAGCGACCCGGGACAGACCTACGAGCAGTACTTC.

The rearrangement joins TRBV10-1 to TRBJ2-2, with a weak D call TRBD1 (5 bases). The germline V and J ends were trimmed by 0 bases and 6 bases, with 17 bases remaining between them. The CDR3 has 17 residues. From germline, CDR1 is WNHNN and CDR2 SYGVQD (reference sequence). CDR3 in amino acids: CASSESIRSPRAGELFF. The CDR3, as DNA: TGCGCCAGCAGTGAGTCGATCCGGTCCCCCAGGGCCGGGGAGCTGTTTTTT.

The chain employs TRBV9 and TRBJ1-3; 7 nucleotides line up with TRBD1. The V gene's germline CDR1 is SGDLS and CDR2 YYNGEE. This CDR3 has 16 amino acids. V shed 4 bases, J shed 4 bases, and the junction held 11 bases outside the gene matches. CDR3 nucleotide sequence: TGTGCCAGCAGCCCGGCGGGACAGCTCCTAGGAAACACCATATATTTT. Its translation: CASSPAGQLLGNTIYF.

The CDR3 DNA reads TGTGCCAGCAGTCTCCGGACTAGCGGGACTCACAATGAGCAGTTCTTC. Protein sequence: CASSLRTSGTHNEQFF. The V call is TRBV27, the J call TRBJ2-1; TRBD2 matches 12 bases. After removal of 5 bases from V and 5 bases from J, the junction contained 7 bases not matched to a gene. Per the germline V gene, CDR1 is MNHEY and CDR2 is SMNVEV (reference sequence). CDR3 size: 16 residues.

Written as DNA, the CDR3 is TGCGCCAGCAGCTTGGTTCCGGATGAAAAACTGTTTTTT. It encodes CASSLVPDEKLFF. The J gene is TRBJ1-4, the V gene TRBV5-1; D call uncertain. V was trimmed by 0 bases and J by 6 bases, leaving 6 bases between them. CDR3 length: 13 amino acids. Germline CDR1 and CDR2: SGHRS and YFSETQ.

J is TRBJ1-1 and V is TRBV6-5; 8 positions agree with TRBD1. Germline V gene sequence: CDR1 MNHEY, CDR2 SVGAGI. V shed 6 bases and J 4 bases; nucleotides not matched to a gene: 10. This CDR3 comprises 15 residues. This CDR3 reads CASSRLQGAGTEAFF. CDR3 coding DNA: TGTGCCAGCAGCCGACTCCAGGGGGCCGGCACTGAAGCTTTCTTT.

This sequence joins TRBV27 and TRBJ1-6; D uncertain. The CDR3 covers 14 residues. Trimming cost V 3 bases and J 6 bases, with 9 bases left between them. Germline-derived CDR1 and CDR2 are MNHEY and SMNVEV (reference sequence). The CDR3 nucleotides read TGTGCCAGCAGTTTGGTTAGCAGTAATTCACCCCTCCACTTT. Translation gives CASSLVSSNSPLHF.

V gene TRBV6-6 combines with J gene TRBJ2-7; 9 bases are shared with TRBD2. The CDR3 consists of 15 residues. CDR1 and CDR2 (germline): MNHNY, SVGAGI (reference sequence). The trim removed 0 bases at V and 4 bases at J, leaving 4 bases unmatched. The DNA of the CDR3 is TGTGCCAGCAGTTACTCAGGACTAGCGTCTTACGAGCAGTACTTC. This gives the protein CASSYSGLASYEQYF.

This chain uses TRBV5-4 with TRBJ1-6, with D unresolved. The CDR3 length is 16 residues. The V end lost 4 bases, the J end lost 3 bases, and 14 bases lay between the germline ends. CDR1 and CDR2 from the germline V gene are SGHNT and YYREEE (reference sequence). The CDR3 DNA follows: TGTGCCAGCAGCGCCTCGTTCGGGGTCTATAATTCACCCCTCCACTTT. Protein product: CASSASFGVYNSPLHF.

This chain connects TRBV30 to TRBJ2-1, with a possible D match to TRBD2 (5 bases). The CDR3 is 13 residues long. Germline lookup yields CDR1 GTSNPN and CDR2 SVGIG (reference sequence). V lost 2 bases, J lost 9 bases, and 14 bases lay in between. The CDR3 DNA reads TGTGCCTGGAGTCCCCTCGACGGAGGTGAGCAGTTCTTC. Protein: CAWSPLDGGEQFF.

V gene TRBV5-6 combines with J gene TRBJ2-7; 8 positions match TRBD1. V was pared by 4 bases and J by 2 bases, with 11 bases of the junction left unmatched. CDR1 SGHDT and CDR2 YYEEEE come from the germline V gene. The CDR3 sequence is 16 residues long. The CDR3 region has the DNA TGTGCCAGCAGCCGCCGGACAGGGTTTTTCACCTACGAGCAGTACTTC. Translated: CASSRRTGFFTYEQYF.